The clone carrying this TCR beta chain is medium-sized (0.01 to 0.1%) in the sample. The antigen is unknown. No cell fractionation was done, so the repertoire covers all unsorted peripheral blood T cells. The sample is drawn from a study of HIV-infected patients and healthy controls. Study-level results: Significantly higher mean Gini indices appeared in HIV-infected repertoires, possibly reflecting oligoclonality.

Germline-derived CDR1 and CDR2 are MDHEN and SYDVKM. The V and J ends lost 6 bases and 1 base, in that order; junction bases with no gene match: 16. The CDR3 is 20 amino acids. 500 ng RNA was reverse transcribed with alpha and beta constant-region primers. Alpha and beta chain libraries were made separately by chain-specific third strand synthesis with multiplexing indices. Each cDNA molecule was barcoded, and a single primer pair amplified each chain. One entry per CDR3 protein results from TCRdb running MiXCR on the 5' RACE reads. This sample has more than 15,000 distinct CDR3 sequences, with about 8.2% found just once.

The rearrangement uses TRBV28 and TRBJ2-2; 11 bases match TRBD2. Source material: blood. The clonotype was recovered from an adult in good health. CDR3 coding DNA: TGTGCCAGCAGCATGGGGAGGGGACTAGCGGAGCCGGGGAACACCGGGGAGCTGTTTTTT. Its protein is CASSMGRGLAEPGNTGELFF.